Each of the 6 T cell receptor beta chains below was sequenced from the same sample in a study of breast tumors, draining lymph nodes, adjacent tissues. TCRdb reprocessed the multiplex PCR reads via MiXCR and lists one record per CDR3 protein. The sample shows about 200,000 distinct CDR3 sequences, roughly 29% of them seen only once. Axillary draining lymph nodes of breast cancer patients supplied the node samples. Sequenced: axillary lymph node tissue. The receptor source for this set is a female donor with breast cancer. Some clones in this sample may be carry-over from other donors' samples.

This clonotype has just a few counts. As DNA, the CDR3 is TGTGCCAGCAGTATGAACAATGAGCAGTTCTTC. This sequence encodes CASSMNNEQFF. This rearrangement joins TRBV6-1 to TRBJ2-1, with D uncertain. V was clipped by 5 bases and J by 5 bases, with 4 bases between them. The length of the CDR3 is 11 residues. Looked up from germline, CDR1 is MNHNS and CDR2 is SASEGT.

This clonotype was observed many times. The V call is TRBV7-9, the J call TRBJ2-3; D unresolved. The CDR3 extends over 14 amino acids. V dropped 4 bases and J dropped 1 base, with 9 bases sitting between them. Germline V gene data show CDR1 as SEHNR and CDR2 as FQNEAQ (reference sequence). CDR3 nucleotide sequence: TGTGCCAGCAGCTCAGACCGGGGCACAGATACGCAGTATTTT. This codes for CASSSDRGTDTQYF.

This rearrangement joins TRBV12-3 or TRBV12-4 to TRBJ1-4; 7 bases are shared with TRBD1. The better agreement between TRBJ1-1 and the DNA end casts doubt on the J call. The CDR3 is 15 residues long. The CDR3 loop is CASSPGGGGPTEAFF. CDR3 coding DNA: TGTGCCAGCAGCCCAGGGGGGGGAGGACCCACTGAAGCTTTCTTT.

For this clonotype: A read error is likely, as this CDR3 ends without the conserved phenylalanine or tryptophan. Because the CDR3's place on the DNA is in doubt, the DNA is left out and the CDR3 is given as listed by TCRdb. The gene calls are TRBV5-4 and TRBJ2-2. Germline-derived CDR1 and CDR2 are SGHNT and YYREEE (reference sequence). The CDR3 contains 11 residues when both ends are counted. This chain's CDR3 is CASRVTGGGFY.

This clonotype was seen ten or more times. The CDR3 sequence is CASSQPRSGANVLTF. In nucleotides, the CDR3 is TGTGCCAGCAGCCAACCTAGGTCTGGGGCCAACGTCCTGACTTTC. V is TRBV4-2 and J is TRBJ2-6; no clear D gene. The V end lost 2 bases, the J end lost 1 base, and 6 bases lay between the germline ends. CDR1 LGHNA and CDR2 YNFKEQ come from the germline V gene. There are 15 residues in the CDR3.

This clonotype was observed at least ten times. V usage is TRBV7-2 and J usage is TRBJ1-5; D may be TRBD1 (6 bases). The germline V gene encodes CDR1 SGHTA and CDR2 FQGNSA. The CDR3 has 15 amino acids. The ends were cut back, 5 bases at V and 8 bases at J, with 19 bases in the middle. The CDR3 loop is CASSIRGRGGEPQHF. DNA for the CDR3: TGTGCCAGCAGCATCAGGGGTCGGGGCGGGGAGCCCCAGCATTTT.